Listed below are T cell receptor beta chains from one sample, sequenced in a study of cytomegalovirus exposure and HLA in healthy donors. Sequencing was performed with immunoSEQ multiplex PCR; in TCRdb, only in-frame clones are kept and a portion is missing. The top ten clones hold about 2% of a sample with about 160,000 clones, approximately 84% of them seen once. Specimen: PBMCs. The receptor set was obtained from a man aged 18 to 35 in good health and CMV-seropositive. Each CDR3 is given with its conserved first and last residue. The order of the fields is D gene, V gene, J gene, CDR3 protein, CDR3 DNA. The D gene is left open where the match is weak.

>TRBD1|TRBV5-4|TRBJ1-2
CASSLDRGGYTF
TGTGCCAGCAGCTTGGACAGGGGAGGCTACACCTTC
>-|TRBV19|TRBJ1-5
CASSIGGWDQPQHF
TGTGCCAGTAGTATAGGAGGGTGGGATCAGCCCCAGCATTTT
>TRBD1|TRBV5-1|TRBJ1-5
CASSPGTGNQPQHF
TGCGCCAGCAGCCCCGGGACAGGCAATCAGCCCCAGCATTTT
>TRBD2|TRBV4-1|TRBJ2-3
CASSQVKRGATDTQYF
TGCGCCAGCAGCCAAGTAAAGCGGGGGGCCACAGATACGCAGTATTTT
>TRBD1|TRBV4-3|TRBJ1-4
CASSPNRGVYEKLFF
TGCGCCAGCAGCCCCAACAGGGGAGTTTATGAAAAACTGTTTTTT
>-|TRBV25-1|TRBJ1-2
CASSGIGTNGYTF
TGTGCCAGCAGTGGTATCGGGACAAATGGCTACACCTTC
>TRBD2|TRBV7-2|TRBJ2-1
CASSYGGSSYNEQFF
TGTGCCAGCAGCTATGGCGGGAGCTCCTACAATGAGCAGTTCTTC
>-|TRBV10-3|TRBJ2-3
CAISESGVGTQYF
TGTGCCATCAGTGAGTCTGGAGTCGGTACGCAGTATTTT
>-|TRBV18|TRBJ1-1
CASSPTTGGGTEAFF
TGTGCCAGCTCACCGACGACTGGGGGCGGTACTGAAGCTTTCTTT
>-|TRBV18|TRBJ2-7
CASSDDSSYEQYF
TGTGCCAGCTCAGATGACAGCTCCTACGAGCAGTACTTC
>TRBD1|TRBV10-3|TRBJ2-2
CAISDNSGQGNTGELFF
TGTGCCATCAGTGACAACTCGGGACAGGGGAACACCGGGGAGCTGTTTTTT
>TRBD1|TRBV6-5|TRBJ1-6
CASSADRGNNSPLHF
TGTGCCAGCAGTGCTGACAGGGGGAATAATTCACCCCTCCACTTT
>-|TRBV11-2|TRBJ2-7
CASSSRTAPYEQYF
TGTGCCAGCAGCTCCCGGACAGCGCCCTACGAGCAGTACTTC